This T cell receptor (beta chain) is drawn from a study of breast tumors, draining lymph nodes, adjacent tissues. Germline V gene lookup returns CDR1 SGHTA and CDR2 FQGNSA. The length of the CDR3 is 15 residues. Details on this clonotype: The junction shows a germline mismatch at one end, possibly a read error.

Axillary draining lymph nodes of breast cancer patients supplied the node samples. TCRdb reprocessed the multiplex PCR reads with MiXCR, giving one entry per CDR3 protein. This sample has around 290,000 distinct CDR3 sequences, with 30% found just once. The sequenced sample was axillary lymph node tissue. The TCR sequence derives from a female donor with breast cancer. Some clones in this sample may be carry-over from other donors' samples. The V call is TRBV7-2, the J call TRBJ2-3, with 7 positions matching TRBD2. The CDR3 loop reads CASSFPSGVGDTRYF. DNA for the CDR3: TGTGCCAGCAGCTTCCCTAGCGGAGTGGGTGATACGCGGTATTTT.